The rows below give T cell receptor beta chains drawn from one sample of a study of T cells expressing NK-cell markers. TCRdb re-called the 5' RACE reads and shows each CDR3 protein once, DNA omitted. Its clone listing holds under 500,000 distinct CDR3 sequences. Sequenced input: blood T cells: a sorted CD56 or NKG2C T cell subset, CD4+ or CD8+ T cells, or bulk PBMC T cells (not recorded which). The receptors derive from a woman between 18 and 75 years old in good health. Both conserved end residues are part of each CDR3. Fields, in order: J gene, V gene, CDR3 protein.

J: TRBJ1-2; V: TRBV4-3; CDR3: CASSHDRTVNYGYTF
J: TRBJ2-1; V: TRBV20-1; CDR3: CSASKGVHYNEQFF
J: TRBJ2-7; V: TRBV12-3/TRBV12-4; CDR3: CASSHRDSPSYEQYF
J: TRBJ1-2; V: TRBV5-4; CDR3: CASKTRDRNYGYTF
J: TRBJ2-7; V: TRBV7-6; CDR3: CASSPLTTATYEQYF
J: TRBJ2-1; V: TRBV6-5; CDR3: CASSYSASGSTNNEQFF
J: TRBJ2-1; V: TRBV6-4; CDR3: CASSGQLPAVAYNEQFF
J: TRBJ1-2; V: TRBV24-1; CDR3: CATSDLNDLGGYTF
J: TRBJ2-1; V: TRBV7-9; CDR3: CASARPADEQFF
J: TRBJ2-5; V: TRBV4-3; CDR3: CASSQDRAKGGIRETQYF
J: TRBJ1-1; V: TRBV5-1; CDR3: CASSLGWGNTEAFF
J: TRBJ2-3; V: TRBV10-2; CDR3: CASSADTGDTQYF
J: TRBJ2-1; V: TRBV19; CDR3: CASRGLAGANEQFF
J: TRBJ2-3; V: TRBV5-1; CDR3: CASSLFRELSDTQYF
J: TRBJ1-1; V: TRBV19; CDR3: CASSMPMNTEAFF
J: TRBJ2-5; V: TRBV6-2/TRBV6-3; CDR3: CASSFYPGQETQYF
J: TRBJ1-5; V: TRBV6-1; CDR3: CASSTVGDQPQHF
J: TRBJ2-1; V: TRBV20-1; CDR3: CSARALSGATSYNEQFF
J: TRBJ2-6; V: TRBV4-1; CDR3: CASSQVDRGTPGANVLTF
J: TRBJ2-7; V: TRBV5-1; CDR3: CASSLVAGPPYEQYF
J: TRBJ2-7; V: TRBV7-6; CDR3: CASSLAWGQGSEQYF
J: TRBJ1-6; V: TRBV5-1; CDR3: CASSRGDREIISPLHF
J: TRBJ2-7; V: TRBV24-1; CDR3: CATSPTGAYEQYF
J: TRBJ2-5; V: TRBV7-3; CDR3: CASSLYLGETQYF
J: TRBJ2-1; V: TRBV3-1; CDR3: CASSQGESEQFF
J: TRBJ2-7; V: TRBV5-1; CDR3: CASSLGQGASYEQYF
J: TRBJ1-1; V: TRBV4-3; CDR3: CASSQEITSEAFF